This entry is about one T cell receptor (beta chain). What it binds is unknown. The data originate from a study of shared clonotypes between healthy human individuals. Across the whole study: Two women and three men aged 18 to 49 made up the donors.

TCRdb's copy holds only in-frame clones and misses some; the assay was immunoSEQ multiplex PCR. The sample lists 400,000 to 600,000 clones, 79% seen once, with under 15% in the top ten. Study-wide results and caveats: The expectation was that sequencing depth would affect clonotype sharing among donors.

The CDR3 loop spans 14 amino acids. V gave up 3 bases and J gave up 4 bases, with 12 bases separating them. CDR1 GTSNPN and CDR2 SVGIG come from the germline V gene (reference sequence). Material: PBMCs. The clonotype comes from a woman between 40 and 55 years old in good health. Some clones in this sample may be carry-over from other donors' samples. This chain connects TRBV30 to TRBJ1-4; D is unresolved. CDR3 DNA sequence: TGTGCCTGGAGGCCAGGACGGATTAATGAAAAACTGTTTTTT. Protein product: CAWRPGRINEKLFF.